This T cell receptor (beta chain) was profiled in a study of post-analysis software for immune sequencing data. Study-level points and caveats: Comparison of patients with controls showed about 5 TRBV segments more frequent in patients, TRBV5-6, TRBV5-1 and TRBV20-1 among them. Normalized Chao1 diversity was significantly lower in multiple sclerosis patients than in controls.

TCR beta libraries were prepared from cDNA with unique molecular identifiers. T cells numbering roughly 1 to 10 million yielded cDNA molecules that totaled roughly 500,000. MiXCR was run by TCRdb on the PCR reads, yielding one entry per CDR3 protein. The sample has approximately 730,000 distinct CDR3 sequences, less than 35% seen once. About this clonotype: Antigen: not known.

Germline loops: CDR1 MNHEY, CDR2 SVGAGI. The CDR3 is 12 residues long. V lost 8 bases and J lost 2; bases outside the gene matches: 2. Sequenced: blood. The gene calls are TRBV6-5 and TRBJ2-5; 7 positions agree with TRBD2. The source is a girl aged 10-17 years with multiple sclerosis. CDR3 sequence: CASGEGQETQYF. The CDR3 nucleotides read TGTGCCAGCGGGGAGGGACAAGAGACCCAGTACTTC.